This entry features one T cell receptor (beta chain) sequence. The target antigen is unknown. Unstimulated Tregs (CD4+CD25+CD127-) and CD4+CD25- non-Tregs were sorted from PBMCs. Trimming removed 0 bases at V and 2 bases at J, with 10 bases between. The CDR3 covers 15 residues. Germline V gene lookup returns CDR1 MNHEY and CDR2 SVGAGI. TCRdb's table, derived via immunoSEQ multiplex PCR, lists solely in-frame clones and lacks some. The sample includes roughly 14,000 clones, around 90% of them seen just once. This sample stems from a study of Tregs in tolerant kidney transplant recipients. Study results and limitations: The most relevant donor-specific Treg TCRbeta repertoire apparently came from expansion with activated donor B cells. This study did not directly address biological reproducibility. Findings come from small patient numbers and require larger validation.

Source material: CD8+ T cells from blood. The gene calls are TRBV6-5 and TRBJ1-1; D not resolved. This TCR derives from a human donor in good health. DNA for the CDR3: TGTGCCAGCAGTTACTCGGAGTGGTTAAACACTGAAGCTTTCTTT. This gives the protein CASSYSEWLNTEAFF.